This T cell receptor beta chain was identified in a study of blood T cell repertoires in COVID-19. For the study at large: Specimens from acute and convalescent COVID-19 originated in the United States, Italy and Spain. T cells, B-cell-depleted T cells, or PBMCs supplied cDNA or gDNA.

As originally analysed: Scientists estimated how many nucleated cells there were by amplifying reference gene primers. This table comes from immunoSEQ multiplex PCR, and its TCRdb copy is limited to in-frame clones, with some not included. Clonal size and the V and J genes are those of that table, whereas D and trimming came from the DNA. The data hold around 440,000 clones, with around 89% observed a single time. The length of the CDR3 is 14 residues. Germline lookup yields CDR1 LGHDT and CDR2 YNNKEL (reference sequence). The V gene lost 2 bases and the J gene lost 2 bases, with 10 bases spanning the gap. Patients in Seattle were enrolled during active infection, then followed longitudinally.

The TCR originated in a woman aged 50 to 65 with COVID-19, enrolled during active disease. The specimen sequenced was peripheral blood. V usage is TRBV3-1 (or the pseudogene TRBV3-2) and J usage is TRBJ2-7, with D possibly TRBD1 on 5 matching bases. The CDR3 is CASSQKGVAYEQYF. The CDR3 region has the DNA TGTGCCAGCAGCCAAAAAGGGGTTGCCTACGAGCAGTACTTC.